This paragraph reports one T cell receptor (beta chain). The sample comes from a study of cytomegalovirus exposure and HLA in healthy donors. Assay used: immunoSEQ multiplex PCR; TCRdb lists only in-frame clones, some missing. Among over 60,000 clones listed, 94% were seen once. V was shortened by 5 bases and J by 1 base, with 5 bases between the two germline ends. The CDR3 contains 13 residues. CDR1 is SEHNR and CDR2 is FQNEAQ in the germline V gene (reference sequence). Specimen: PBMCs. The chain employs TRBV7-9 and TRBJ2-2, with D maybe TRBD1 (5 bases). This clonotype was sampled from a man aged 18 to 29 in good health and CMV-seropositive. The CDR3 region has the DNA TGTGCCAGCAGCAGGGGGAACACCGGGGAGCTGTTTTTT. Its protein is CASSRGNTGELFF.